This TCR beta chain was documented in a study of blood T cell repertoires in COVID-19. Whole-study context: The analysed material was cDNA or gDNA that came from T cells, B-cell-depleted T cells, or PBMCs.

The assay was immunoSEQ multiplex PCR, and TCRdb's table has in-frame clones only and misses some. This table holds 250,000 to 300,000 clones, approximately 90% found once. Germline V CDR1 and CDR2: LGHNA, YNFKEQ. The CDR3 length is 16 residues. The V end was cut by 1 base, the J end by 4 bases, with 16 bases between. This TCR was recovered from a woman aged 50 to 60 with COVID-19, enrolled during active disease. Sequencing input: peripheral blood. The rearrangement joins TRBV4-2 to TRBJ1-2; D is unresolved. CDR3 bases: TGTGCCAGCAGCCAAGGGGGAGGGAGTCTCTTCTATGGCTACACCTTC. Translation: CASSQGGGSLFYGYTF.